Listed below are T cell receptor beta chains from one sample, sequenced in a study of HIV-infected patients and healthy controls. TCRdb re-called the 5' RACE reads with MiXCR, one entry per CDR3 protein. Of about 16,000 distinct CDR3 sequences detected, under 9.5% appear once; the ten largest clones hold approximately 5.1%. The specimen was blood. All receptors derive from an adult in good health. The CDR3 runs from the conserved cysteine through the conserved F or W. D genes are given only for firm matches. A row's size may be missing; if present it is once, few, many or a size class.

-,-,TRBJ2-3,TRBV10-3,CAISEPGTDTQYF,TGTGCCATCAGTGAGCCTGGCACAGATACGCAGTATTTT
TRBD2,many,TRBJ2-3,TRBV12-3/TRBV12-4,CASSLTLAGSSTDTQYF,TGTGCCAGCAGTTTAACCCTAGCGGGGTCTAGCACAGATACGCAGTATTTT
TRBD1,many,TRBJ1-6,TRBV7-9,CASSPGQEFNSPLHF,TGTGCCAGCAGCCCCGGACAGGAATTTAATTCACCCCTCCACTTT
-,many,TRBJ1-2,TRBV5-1,CASSPGQNLDGYTF,TGCGCCAGCAGTCCCGGCCAGAACCTTGATGGCTACACCTTC
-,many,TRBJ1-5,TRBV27,CASSLDNIGQPQHF,TGTGCCAGCAGTTTGGACAATATCGGGCAGCCCCAGCATTTT
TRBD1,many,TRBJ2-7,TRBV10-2,CASSETGGRSPEQYF,TGCGCCAGCAGTGAGACAGGGGGCAGGTCTCCTGAGCAGTACTTC
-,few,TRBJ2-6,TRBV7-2,CASSRLGTGANVLTF,TGTGCCAGCAGCCGGTTGGGGACTGGGGCCAACGTCCTGACTTTC
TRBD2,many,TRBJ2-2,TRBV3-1,CASSHGLAGGWDTGELFF,TGTGCCAGCAGCCACGGACTAGCGGGAGGTTGGGACACCGGGGAGCTGTTTTTT
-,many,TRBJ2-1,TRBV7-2,CASSFAVGEQFF,TGTGCCAGCAGCTTTGCCGTTGGTGAGCAGTTCTTC
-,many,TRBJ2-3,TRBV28,CASRTPGRTSTDTQYF,TGTGCCAGCAGGACCCCGGGACGGACTAGCACAGATACGCAGTATTTT
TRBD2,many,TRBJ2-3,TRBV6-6,CASNSRASGMEDTQYF,TGTGCCAGCAACTCTCGGGCTAGCGGGATGGAAGATACGCAGTATTTT
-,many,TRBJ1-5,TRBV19,CASAMGYSQPQHF,TGTGCCAGTGCGATGGGGTATAGTCAACCCCAGCATTTT
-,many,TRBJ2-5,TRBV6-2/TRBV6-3,CASSSIDFQETQYF,TGTGCCAGCAGCTCAATTGATTTCCAAGAGACCCAGTACTTC
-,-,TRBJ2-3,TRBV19,CASSIRGYTSTDTQYF,TGTGCCAGTAGTATCAGGGGTTATACTAGCACAGATACGCAGTATTTT
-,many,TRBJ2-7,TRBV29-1,CSVESPDVSSYEQYF,TGCAGCGTTGAAAGTCCGGACGTGAGCTCCTACGAGCAGTACTTC
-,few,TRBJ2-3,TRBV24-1,CATSDSHLRTVGPDTQYF,TGTGCCACCAGTGATTCACATCTCAGGACCGTAGGCCCAGATACGCAGTATTTT
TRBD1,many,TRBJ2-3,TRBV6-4,CASSDGTGGAVDTQYF,TGTGCCAGCAGTGATGGGACAGGGGGCGCGGTAGATACGCAGTATTTT
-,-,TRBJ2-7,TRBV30,CAWSRGTHEQYF,TGTGCCTGGAGTAGGGGGACCCACGAGCAGTACTTC
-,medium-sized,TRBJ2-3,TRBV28,CASSFSGADTQYF,TGTGCCAGCAGTTTCTCAGGGGCAGATACGCAGTATTTT
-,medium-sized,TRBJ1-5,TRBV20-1,CSANLLNQPQHF,TGCAGTGCCAACCTACTAAATCAGCCCCAGCATTTT
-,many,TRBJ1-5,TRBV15,CATSREATNQPQHF,TGTGCCACCAGCAGAGAAGCTACTAATCAGCCCCAGCATTTT
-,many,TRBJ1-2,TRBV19,CASSIRDRAYGYTF,TGTGCCAGTAGTATTCGAGACAGAGCCTATGGCTACACCTTC
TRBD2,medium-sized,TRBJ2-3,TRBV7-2,CASSLDPSGRTDTQYF,TGTGCCAGCAGCTTAGATCCTAGCGGGCGCACAGATACGCAGTATTTT
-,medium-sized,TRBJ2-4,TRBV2,CASTLGLAKNIQYF,TGTGCCAGCACCCTGGGACTAGCCAAAAACATTCAGTACTTC
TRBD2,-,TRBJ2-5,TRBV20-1,CSARDPGLATETQYF,TGCAGTGCTAGAGATCCGGGACTAGCAACAGAGACCCAGTACTTC
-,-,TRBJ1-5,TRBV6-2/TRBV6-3,CASYGLGLNQPQHF,TGTGCCAGTTACGGGCTAGGGTTGAATCAGCCCCAGCATTTT
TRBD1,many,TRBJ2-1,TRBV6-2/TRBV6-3,CASSQGATNEQFF,TGTGCCAGCAGCCAGGGGGCTACCAATGAGCAGTTCTTC
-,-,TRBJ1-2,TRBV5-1,CASSPRTRETYGYTF,TGCGCCAGCAGCCCCAGGACAAGGGAGACCTATGGCTACACCTTC
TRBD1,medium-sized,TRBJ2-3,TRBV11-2,CASSTRDSRDTQYF,TGTGCCAGCAGCACTCGGGACAGTCGGGATACGCAGTATTTT
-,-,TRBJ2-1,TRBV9,CASSVAGHSSYNEQFF,TGTGCCAGCAGCGTAGCGGGGCACAGCTCCTACAATGAGCAGTTCTTC
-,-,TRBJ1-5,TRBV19,CASSSGAQPQHF,TGTGCCAGTTCCTCAGGGGCTCAGCCCCAGCATTTT
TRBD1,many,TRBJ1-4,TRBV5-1,CASTLGGQVGEKLFF,TGCGCCAGCACCCTTGGAGGACAGGTCGGCGAAAAACTGTTTTTT
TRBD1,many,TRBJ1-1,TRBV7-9,CASSPIYRGTEAFF,TGTGCCAGCAGCCCAATTTACAGGGGCACTGAAGCTTTCTTT
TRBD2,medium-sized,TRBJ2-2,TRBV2,CATPGLAGGTSPGELFF,TGTGCCACCCCGGGACTAGCGGGAGGTACCTCGCCCGGGGAGCTGTTTTTT
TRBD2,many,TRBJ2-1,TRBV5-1,CASSLGTSDYNEQFF,TGCGCCAGCAGCTTAGGGACTAGCGACTACAATGAGCAGTTCTTC
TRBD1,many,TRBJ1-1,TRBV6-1,CATGTDRVGNTEAFF,TGTGCCACAGGAACCGACAGGGTTGGGAACACTGAAGCTTTCTTT
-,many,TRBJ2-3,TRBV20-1,CSARAQEGPSSSTDTQYF,TGCAGTGCTAGAGCACAGGAGGGCCCCTCTTCTAGCACAGATACGCAGTATTTT
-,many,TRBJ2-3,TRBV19,CASSMVPGTDTQYF,TGTGCCAGTAGTATGGTCCCAGGGACAGATACGCAGTATTTT
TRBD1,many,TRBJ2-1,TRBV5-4,CASSPGQGLYNEQFF,TGTGCCAGCAGCCCGGGACAGGGGCTATACAATGAGCAGTTCTTC
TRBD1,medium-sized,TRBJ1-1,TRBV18,CASSPLQGVRWRNTEAFF,TGTGCCAGCTCACCGCTTCAGGGGGTGAGGTGGAGGAACACTGAAGCTTTCTTT
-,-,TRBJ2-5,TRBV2,CASVTSQETQYF,TGTGCCAGCGTGACTAGCCAAGAGACCCAGTACTTC
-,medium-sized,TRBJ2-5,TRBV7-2,CASSLGAGYQETQYF,TGTGCCAGCAGCTTAGGGGCGGGATACCAAGAGACCCAGTACTTC
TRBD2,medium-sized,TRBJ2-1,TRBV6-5,CASSWTSGKGEQFF,TGTGCCAGCAGCTGGACTAGCGGGAAGGGTGAGCAGTTCTTC
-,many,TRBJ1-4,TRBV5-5,CASSSHSGTTNEKLFF,TGTGCCAGCAGTTCCCACTCAGGGACAACTAATGAAAAACTGTTTTTT
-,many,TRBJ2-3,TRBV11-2,CASSQTPGMRDTQYF,TGTGCCAGCAGCCAAACTCCAGGGATGCGAGATACGCAGTATTTT
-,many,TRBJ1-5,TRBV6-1,CASSTLRNQPQHF,TGTGCCAGCAGTACCCTCCGTAATCAGCCCCAGCATTTT
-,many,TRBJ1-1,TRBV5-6,CASSLVRQKNTEAFF,TGTGCCAGCAGCTTGGTACGACAGAAAAACACTGAAGCTTTCTTT
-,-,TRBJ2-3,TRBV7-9,CASSLSTRTDTQYF,TGTGCCAGCAGCCTCTCCACCCGCACAGATACGCAGTATTTT
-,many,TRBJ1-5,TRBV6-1,CASILTASNQPQHF,TGTGCCAGCATACTGACAGCAAGCAATCAGCCCCAGCATTTT
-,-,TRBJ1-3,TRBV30,CAWSVGSPNTIYF,TGTGCCTGGAGTGTTGGCAGCCCAAACACCATATATTTT
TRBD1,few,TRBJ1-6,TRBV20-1,CSARGPTGGRAYNSPLHF,TGCAGTGCTAGAGGCCCTACAGGGGGCAGGGCCTATAATTCACCCCTCCACTTT
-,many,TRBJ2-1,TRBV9,CASSPNWSNEQFF,TGTGCCAGCAGCCCAAATTGGTCTAATGAGCAGTTCTTC
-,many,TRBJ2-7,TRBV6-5,CASSYSPWAEQYF,TGTGCCAGCAGTTACTCCCCGTGGGCCGAGCAGTACTTC
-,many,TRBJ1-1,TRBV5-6,CASSLFNTEAFF,TGTGCCAGCAGCTTGTTCAACACTGAAGCTTTCTTT
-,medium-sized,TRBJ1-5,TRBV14,CASSPGTSVNQPQHF,TGTGCCAGCAGCCCCGGGACAAGTGTTAATCAGCCCCAGCATTTT
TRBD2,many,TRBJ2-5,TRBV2,CASSPQGGSEETQYF,TGTGCCAGCAGTCCGCAGGGAGGGTCAGAAGAGACCCAGTACTTC
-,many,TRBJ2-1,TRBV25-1,CASSGGRSNKYQVSPNNEQFF,TGTGCCAGCAGTGGGGGACGGTCCAATAAATACCAAGTTTCTCCGAACAATGAGCAGTTCTTC
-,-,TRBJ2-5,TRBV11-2,CASSWSLDEETQYF,TGTGCCAGCAGCTGGAGTTTGGACGAAGAGACCCAGTACTTC